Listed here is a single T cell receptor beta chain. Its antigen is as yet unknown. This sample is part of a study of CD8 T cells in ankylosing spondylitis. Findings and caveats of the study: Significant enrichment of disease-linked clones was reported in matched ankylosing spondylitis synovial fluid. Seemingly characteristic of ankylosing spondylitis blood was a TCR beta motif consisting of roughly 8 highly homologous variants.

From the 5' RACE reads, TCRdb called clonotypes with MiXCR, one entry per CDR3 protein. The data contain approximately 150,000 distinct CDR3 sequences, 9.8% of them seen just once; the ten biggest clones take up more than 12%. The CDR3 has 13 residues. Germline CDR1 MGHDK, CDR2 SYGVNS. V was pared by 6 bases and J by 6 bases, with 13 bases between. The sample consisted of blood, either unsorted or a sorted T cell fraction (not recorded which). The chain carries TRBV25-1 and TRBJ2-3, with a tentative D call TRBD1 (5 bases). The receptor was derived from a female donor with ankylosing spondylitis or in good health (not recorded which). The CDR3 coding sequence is TGTGCCAGCAGGACACAGGTCCTCGATACGCAGTATTTT. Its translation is CASRTQVLDTQYF.